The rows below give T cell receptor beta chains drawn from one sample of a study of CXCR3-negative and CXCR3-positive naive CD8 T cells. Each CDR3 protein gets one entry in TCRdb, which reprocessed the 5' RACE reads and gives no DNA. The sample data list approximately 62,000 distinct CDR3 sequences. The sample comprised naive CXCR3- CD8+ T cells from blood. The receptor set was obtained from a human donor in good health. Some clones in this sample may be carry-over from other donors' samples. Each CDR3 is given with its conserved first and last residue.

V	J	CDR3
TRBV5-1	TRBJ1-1	CASSFRVSGGTEAFF
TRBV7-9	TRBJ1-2	CASSPVGQINYGYTF
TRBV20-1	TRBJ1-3	CSARAMDPLTLRNTIYF
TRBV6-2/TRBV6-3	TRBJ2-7	CASSYSGQGLGEQYF
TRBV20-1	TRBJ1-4	CSAQTGVNEKLFF
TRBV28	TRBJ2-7	CATGTGNYEQYF
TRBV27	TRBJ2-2	CASSPGTGNTGELFF
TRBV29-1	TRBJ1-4	CSAADQGGMFF
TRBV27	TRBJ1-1	CASSSGLNTEAFF
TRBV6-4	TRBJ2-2	CASSLFPPGTGENTGELFF
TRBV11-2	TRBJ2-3	CASSLLGRGDTQYF
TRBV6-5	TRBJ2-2	CASSYVAGVTGELFF
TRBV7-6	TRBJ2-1	CASSFGSGAYNEQFF
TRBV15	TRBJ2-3	CATSRGQGYTQYF
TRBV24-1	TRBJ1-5	CATSDSDRGSGQPQHF
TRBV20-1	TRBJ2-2	CSASSVRFPGELFF
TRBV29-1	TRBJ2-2	CSVRGGMPGELFF